This is a list of T cell receptor beta chains from one sample in a study of shared clonotypes between healthy human individuals. The protocol was immunoSEQ multiplex PCR, while the TCRdb copy is restricted to in-frame clones and leaves out a portion. The table includes around 690,000 clones, about 92% detected once. Material for sequencing was memory CD8+ T cells from PBMCs. These receptors were collected from a man between 18 and 29 years old in good health. Some clones in this sample may be carry-over from other donors' samples. The CDR3 runs from the conserved cysteine through the conserved F or W.

V	J	length	CDR3
TRBV19	TRBJ2-1	16	CASSYPAGEAGNEQFF
TRBV6-6	TRBJ1-5	16	CASSYSLTGQGQPQHF
TRBV4-3	TRBJ2-1	15	CASSRLLGLGDEQFF
TRBV11-2	TRBJ2-5	18	CASSLDPPWGGVEETQYF
TRBV5-6	TRBJ2-7	14	CASSKSPGVWEQYF
TRBV27	TRBJ2-1	15	CASSWNGLAYNEQFF
TRBV14	TRBJ2-7	11	CASSHGYEQYF
TRBV28	TRBJ2-1	18	CASSSYKGLADSYNEQFF
TRBV7-9	TRBJ2-7	18	CASSQARYSSGSSYEQYF
TRBV5-1	TRBJ2-5	14	CASSPTGLGETQYF
TRBV28	TRBJ1-5	12	CATQGGNQPQHF
TRBV29-1	TRBJ2-7	14	CSVGPAGYGYEQYF
TRBV27	TRBJ2-2	14	CASSPTPGSGELFF
TRBV14	TRBJ2-5	16	CASSHRAASLWGTQYF
TRBV27	TRBJ1-2	15	CASSPEVGVKNGYTF
TRBV25-1	TRBJ1-1	13	CASSESGNTEAFF
TRBV4-2	TRBJ2-2	14	CASSQEVGAGELFF
TRBV28	TRBJ1-5	14	CASTWVLNSQPQHF
TRBV9	TRBJ2-7	14	CASSVGERAYEQYF
TRBV28	TRBJ1-2	15	CASSLTDAAYYGYTF
TRBV11-2	TRBJ2-7	13	CASSPDYSYEQYF
TRBV10-3	TRBJ1-1	12	CAISESGTEAFF
TRBV30	TRBJ2-1	16	CAWRGPTSGVFDEQFF
TRBV7-6	TRBJ1-2	14	CASSLGVEFGGYTF
TRBV7-8	TRBJ2-3	16	CASIKRGLAGADTQYF
TRBV6-1	TRBJ1-4	17	CASSAHRGYTGREKLFF
TRBV6-1	TRBJ1-3	14	CASSALGAGNTIYF
TRBV27	TRBJ1-2	15	CASSLRQGTGGDYTF
TRBV6-5	TRBJ2-2	13	CASSYGGTGELFF
TRBV6-1	TRBJ2-5	16	CASSEPGLAGGETQYF
TRBV25-1	TRBJ1-2	14	CASRQGSGAYGYTF
TRBV11-2	TRBJ2-1	14	CASSLVSGSDEQFF
TRBV27	TRBJ2-1	15	CASSSSAYSYNEQFF
TRBV6-5	TRBJ2-5	14	CASSYSADLETQYF
TRBV7-9	TRBJ1-1	13	CASSFSVNTEAFF
TRBV28	TRBJ2-1	15	CASSLGTGNYNEQFF
TRBV27	TRBJ2-7	15	CASSSTIARTDGQYF
TRBV11-2	TRBJ2-2	14	CASSLAPAMGELFF
TRBV10-2	TRBJ2-7	15	CASRGGRTPYYEQYF
TRBV28	TRBJ1-1	14	CASSLLGEDTEAFF
TRBV11-2	TRBJ2-7	15	CASSWDRGTVYEQYF
TRBV5-1	TRBJ1-2	14	CASSNYGTGNGYTF
TRBV28	TRBJ2-2	14	CAGRDRGNTGELFF
TRBV7-3	TRBJ2-5	15	CASSLTPDSQETQYF
TRBV19	TRBJ1-2	14	CASGQYVNNYGYTF
TRBV7-9	TRBJ1-2	17	CASSLAGGQSLYSGYTF
TRBV6-5	TRBJ2-5	16	CASSYGAGGPGETQYF
TRBV2	TRBJ1-1	15	CASSEVGTGNTEAFF
TRBV15	TRBJ2-1	17	CATSRPLPGLLNNEQFF
TRBV27	TRBJ1-5	15	CASSTGAWDNQPQHF